The rows below give T cell receptor beta chains drawn from one sample of a study of human T cells and chemical hapten exposure. TCRdb reprocessed the RACE reads with MiXCR, giving one entry per CDR3 protein. The repertoire includes 380,000 or so distinct CDR3 sequences, around 5.5% of them detected once, and about 8.7% sits in the top ten. Here the sequenced sample was whole blood, taken in connection with sensitization to the hapten diphenylcyclopropenone (DPC). These receptors were taken from a woman aged 18-29 years with alopecia areata. Some clones in this sample may be carry-over from other donors' samples. The CDR3 runs from the conserved cysteine through the conserved F or W. The order of the fields is D gene, J gene, clone size, V gene, CDR3 DNA, CDR3 protein. The D gene is left open where the match is weak. Expanded clones get a size class; other rows say once, few or many, or leave the size out.

d_gene: -
j_gene: TRBJ1-2
abundance: many
v_gene: TRBV20-1
CDR3nt: TGCAGTGCTAGAGAGGGTACAGGGTTAGCTAACTATGGCTACACCTTC
CDR3aa: CSAREGTGLANYGYTF

d_gene: -
j_gene: TRBJ2-7
abundance: many
v_gene: TRBV20-1
CDR3nt: TGCAGTGCTAGAGACCGGACCTCCTACGAGCAGTACTTC
CDR3aa: CSARDRTSYEQYF

d_gene: -
j_gene: TRBJ1-2
abundance: -
v_gene: TRBV6-5
CDR3nt: TGTGCCACACGACAATGGGGTTCGGTTGACGACTATGGCTACACCTTC
CDR3aa: CATRQWGSVDDYGYTF

d_gene: -
j_gene: TRBJ1-1
abundance: few
v_gene: TRBV18
CDR3nt: TGTGCCAGCTCACCAGTGGGGAAAGAAGCTTTCTTT
CDR3aa: CASSPVGKEAFF

d_gene: -
j_gene: TRBJ1-5
abundance: few
v_gene: TRBV20-1
CDR3nt: TGCAGTGCTAGGGAGACAGGTCTCAGCAATCAGCCCCAGCATTTT
CDR3aa: CSARETGLSNQPQHF

d_gene: -
j_gene: TRBJ1-6
abundance: -
v_gene: TRBV4-1
CDR3nt: TGCGCCAGCAGCCAAGTGGTTCGGGATTCACCCCTCCACTTT
CDR3aa: CASSQVVRDSPLHF

d_gene: -
j_gene: TRBJ2-7
abundance: -
v_gene: TRBV29-1
CDR3nt: TGCAGCGTTGTGGTTCCCCCCTACGAGCAGTACTTC
CDR3aa: CSVVVPPYEQYF

d_gene: -
j_gene: TRBJ1-1
abundance: -
v_gene: TRBV12-3/TRBV12-4
CDR3nt: TGTGCCAGCAGTTTGCACTGGGGGAATACTGAAGCTTTCTTT
CDR3aa: CASSLHWGNTEAFF

d_gene: -
j_gene: TRBJ1-3
abundance: few
v_gene: TRBV20-1
CDR3nt: TGCAGTGCTAGAAGACCTTGGACCGAAACCTTAGGAAACACCATATATTTT
CDR3aa: CSARRPWTETLGNTIYF

d_gene: TRBD2
j_gene: TRBJ2-5
abundance: few
v_gene: TRBV6-2/TRBV6-3
CDR3nt: TGTGCCAGCAGTTCGACCGGGACTAGCGGGGGGGCCGATTGGAAGACCCAGTACTTC
CDR3aa: CASSSTGTSGGADWKTQYF

d_gene: -
j_gene: TRBJ2-3
abundance: -
v_gene: TRBV20-1
CDR3nt: TGCAGTGCTAGTCTGGGTCGGGGAAATACGCAGTATTTT
CDR3aa: CSASLGRGNTQYF

d_gene: -
j_gene: TRBJ2-7
abundance: many
v_gene: TRBV3-1
CDR3nt: TGTGCCAGCAGTCAGGGGTACGAGCAGTACTTC
CDR3aa: CASSQGYEQYF

d_gene: -
j_gene: TRBJ1-5
abundance: -
v_gene: TRBV29-1
CDR3nt: TGCAGCGTTGAAGAAGGGCCAGGGAATAAGCCCCAGCATTTT
CDR3aa: CSVEEGPGNKPQHF

d_gene: TRBD1
j_gene: TRBJ2-3
abundance: many
v_gene: TRBV29-1
CDR3nt: TGCAGCGTTAAACCGGGACAGGGGTTCCTCGGCACAGATACGCAGTATTTT
CDR3aa: CSVKPGQGFLGTDTQYF

d_gene: -
j_gene: TRBJ1-2
abundance: -
v_gene: TRBV24-1
CDR3nt: TGTACCACCAGTGATTTGTCGGGGGATCACTATGGCTACACCTTC
CDR3aa: CTTSDLSGDHYGYTF

d_gene: -
j_gene: TRBJ2-7
abundance: few
v_gene: TRBV9
CDR3nt: TGTGCCAGCAGCCCACTAGACAGCTCCTACGAGCAGTACTTC
CDR3aa: CASSPLDSSYEQYF

d_gene: TRBD2
j_gene: TRBJ2-5
abundance: many
v_gene: TRBV28
CDR3nt: TGTGCCAGCAAAGGCCCCAAAAATTATAGCGGGGAGATTCTTCGGGGAGAGACCCAGTACTTC
CDR3aa: CASKGPKNYSGEILRGETQYF

d_gene: -
j_gene: TRBJ2-1
abundance: many
v_gene: TRBV6-2/TRBV6-3
CDR3nt: TGTGCCAGCAGAACAATTACCGAAAACGTAGTTAATGAGCAGTTCTTC
CDR3aa: CASRTITENVVNEQFF

d_gene: -
j_gene: TRBJ2-2
abundance: -
v_gene: TRBV20-1
CDR3nt: TGCAGTGCTAGCGCCGCTACTACGGGGAGCGGGGAGCTGTTTTTT
CDR3aa: CSASAATTGSGELFF

d_gene: -
j_gene: TRBJ1-6
abundance: few
v_gene: TRBV7-9
CDR3nt: TGTGCCAGCAGCTCGGACGGGCGAGATTCACCCCTCCACTTT
CDR3aa: CASSSDGRDSPLHF

d_gene: TRBD1
j_gene: TRBJ2-7
abundance: -
v_gene: TRBV27
CDR3nt: TGTGCCAGCAGTTTATTTCCCAAGGACAGGTCCTACGAGCAGTACTTC
CDR3aa: CASSLFPKDRSYEQYF

d_gene: TRBD1
j_gene: TRBJ2-1
abundance: many
v_gene: TRBV2
CDR3nt: TGTGCCAGCAGTGTTAGGACAGGCTTTAATGAGCAGTTCTTC
CDR3aa: CASSVRTGFNEQFF

d_gene: -
j_gene: TRBJ1-5
abundance: many
v_gene: TRBV9
CDR3nt: TGTGCCAGCAGCGTGGCCGGCCTTGATCAGCCCCAGCATTTT
CDR3aa: CASSVAGLDQPQHF

d_gene: TRBD1
j_gene: TRBJ1-1
abundance: many
v_gene: TRBV12-3/TRBV12-4
CDR3nt: TGTGCCAGCAGTTGGGGGACAGGGACTGAAGCTTTCTTT
CDR3aa: CASSWGTGTEAFF

d_gene: -
j_gene: TRBJ1-5
abundance: many
v_gene: TRBV12-3/TRBV12-4
CDR3nt: TGTGCCAGCAGTTTCCTAGCAGGCAATCAGCCCCAGCATTTT
CDR3aa: CASSFLAGNQPQHF

d_gene: TRBD1
j_gene: TRBJ1-1
abundance: -
v_gene: TRBV5-1
CDR3nt: TGCGCCAGCAGCTCCCCGGGACAGGGGATCACTGAAGCTTTCTTT
CDR3aa: CASSSPGQGITEAFF

d_gene: -
j_gene: TRBJ2-1
abundance: many
v_gene: TRBV11-2
CDR3nt: TGTGCCAGCAGCTTAGTAATCCTAAATTATTACAATGAGCAGTTCTTC
CDR3aa: CASSLVILNYYNEQFF

d_gene: -
j_gene: TRBJ2-7
abundance: many
v_gene: TRBV5-1
CDR3nt: TGCGCCAGCAGCTTGCTCGAGGGTGGCGGGCAAGGAGGGGAGCAGTACTTC
CDR3aa: CASSLLEGGGQGGEQYF

d_gene: -
j_gene: TRBJ1-1
abundance: many
v_gene: TRBV12-3/TRBV12-4
CDR3nt: TGTGCCAGCAGAGCAGACGGTGAAGCTTTCTTT
CDR3aa: CASRADGEAFF

d_gene: TRBD1
j_gene: TRBJ1-1
abundance: -
v_gene: TRBV5-1
CDR3nt: TGCGCCAGCAGCTCGGGACAGGGGGCGAGCACTGAAGCTTTCTTT
CDR3aa: CASSSGQGASTEAFF

d_gene: -
j_gene: TRBJ1-1
abundance: many
v_gene: TRBV5-1
CDR3nt: TGCGCCAGCAGCTTGGCCCCAGGTTCTACCAACACTGAAGCTTTCTTT
CDR3aa: CASSLAPGSTNTEAFF

d_gene: -
j_gene: TRBJ1-6
abundance: many
v_gene: TRBV2
CDR3nt: TGTGCCAGCAGTGGTCGGGGGTTTCTCTATAATTCACCCCTCCACTTT
CDR3aa: CASSGRGFLYNSPLHF

d_gene: TRBD1
j_gene: TRBJ1-3
abundance: few
v_gene: TRBV9
CDR3nt: TGTGCCAGCAGCGTAGATAGGACAGGCTACTCTGGAAACACCATATATTTT
CDR3aa: CASSVDRTGYSGNTIYF

d_gene: -
j_gene: TRBJ2-7
abundance: many
v_gene: TRBV27
CDR3nt: TGTGCCAGCAGTTCAACTGGGGACCTCGGGCAGTACTTC
CDR3aa: CASSSTGDLGQYF

d_gene: TRBD1
j_gene: TRBJ1-6
abundance: few
v_gene: TRBV11-2
CDR3nt: TGTGCCAGCAGCTTATGGTCCGGGACAGGGGTACACTCACCCCTCCACTTT
CDR3aa: CASSLWSGTGVHSPLHF

d_gene: TRBD1
j_gene: TRBJ2-7
abundance: many
v_gene: TRBV6-5
CDR3nt: TGTGCCAGCAGTTCCACCGAGACAGGGGCCTCCTACGAGCAGTACTTC
CDR3aa: CASSSTETGASYEQYF

d_gene: -
j_gene: TRBJ1-1
abundance: many
v_gene: TRBV11-1
CDR3nt: TGTGCCAGCAGCTTTCTCCTATTAGTTGGGACTGAAGCTTTCTTT
CDR3aa: CASSFLLLVGTEAFF

d_gene: -
j_gene: TRBJ2-5
abundance: -
v_gene: TRBV7-2
CDR3nt: TGTGCCAGCAGCCGAGGAACCCAGGGGGGGCAAGAGACCCAGTACTTC
CDR3aa: CASSRGTQGGQETQYF

d_gene: -
j_gene: TRBJ1-1
abundance: -
v_gene: TRBV2
CDR3nt: TGTGCCAGCAGTGGCACAGGGCTTAGCACTGAAGCTTTCTTT
CDR3aa: CASSGTGLSTEAFF

d_gene: TRBD1
j_gene: TRBJ1-6
abundance: few
v_gene: TRBV27
CDR3nt: TGTGCCAGCAGTGACAGGGGGCACTTTTCTTCACCCCTCCACTTT
CDR3aa: CASSDRGHFSSPLHF

d_gene: -
j_gene: TRBJ2-1
abundance: -
v_gene: TRBV5-4
CDR3nt: TGTGCCAGCAGCTCCAACGGACAGAGGGACAATGAGCAGTTCTTC
CDR3aa: CASSSNGQRDNEQFF

d_gene: -
j_gene: TRBJ1-3
abundance: -
v_gene: TRBV12-3/TRBV12-4
CDR3nt: TGTGCCAGCAGTTTAATTCTGGGAGCGGGATCTGGAAACACCATATATTTT
CDR3aa: CASSLILGAGSGNTIYF

d_gene: -
j_gene: TRBJ1-3
abundance: many
v_gene: TRBV6-2/TRBV6-3
CDR3nt: TGTGCCAGCGCCGGAGAACCTGGAAACACCATATATTTT
CDR3aa: CASAGEPGNTIYF

d_gene: TRBD1
j_gene: TRBJ1-1
abundance: many
v_gene: TRBV7-3
CDR3nt: TGTGCCAGCAGTCCCACAGGGGGTAGGACTGAAGCTTTCTTT
CDR3aa: CASSPTGGRTEAFF

d_gene: -
j_gene: TRBJ2-5
abundance: -
v_gene: TRBV6-6
CDR3nt: TGTGCCAGCAGGGGACACTACCAAGAGACCCAGTACTTC
CDR3aa: CASRGHYQETQYF

d_gene: TRBD2
j_gene: TRBJ2-3
abundance: -
v_gene: TRBV6-5
CDR3nt: TGTGCCAGCAGTTACTCGGCGGGGGGTCTCGTATCTAGCACAGATACGCAGTATTTT
CDR3aa: CASSYSAGGLVSSTDTQYF

d_gene: -
j_gene: TRBJ2-2
abundance: -
v_gene: TRBV3-1
CDR3nt: TGTGCCAGCAGGATTGTCGGGGAGCTGTTTTTT
CDR3aa: CASRIVGELFF

d_gene: -
j_gene: TRBJ2-7
abundance: many
v_gene: TRBV28
CDR3nt: TGTGCCAGCAGGCCCCTCCCATCCTACGAGCAGTACTTC
CDR3aa: CASRPLPSYEQYF

d_gene: -
j_gene: TRBJ1-5
abundance: -
v_gene: TRBV18
CDR3nt: TGTGCCAGCTCACCACGACGGGGGGGAGATGCGGATCAGCCCCAGCATTTT
CDR3aa: CASSPRRGGDADQPQHF

d_gene: -
j_gene: TRBJ2-7
abundance: few
v_gene: TRBV4-1
CDR3nt: TGCGCCAGCAGCCCTTATTTCGGGGGCGAGCAGTACTTC
CDR3aa: CASSPYFGGEQYF

d_gene: -
j_gene: TRBJ2-4
abundance: many
v_gene: TRBV6-1
CDR3nt: TGTGCCAGCAGTGCTGAGCCACAGGGCAAAAACATTCAGTACTTC
CDR3aa: CASSAEPQGKNIQYF

d_gene: TRBD2
j_gene: TRBJ2-3
abundance: -
v_gene: TRBV20-1
CDR3nt: TGCAGTGCTACCTATAGCGGGGGTACGACTACCCACCTCACAGATACGCAGTATTTT
CDR3aa: CSATYSGGTTTHLTDTQYF

d_gene: -
j_gene: TRBJ2-7
abundance: many
v_gene: TRBV9
CDR3nt: TGTGCCAGCGGAAACAGGGACGAGCAGTACTTC
CDR3aa: CASGNRDEQYF